The clone carrying this T cell receptor beta chain was seen only once. This specimen comes from a study of blood T cell repertoires in COVID-19. Study details: T cells, B-cell-depleted T cells, or PBMCs supplied cDNA or gDNA.

Libraries were prepared by immunoSEQ multiplex PCR; TCRdb keeps only in-frame clonotypes and omits some of them. The repertoire holds around 140,000 clones, with 80% to 90% as singletons. CDR1 SGHRS and CDR2 YFSETQ come from the germline V gene. V lost 0 bases to trimming and J lost 4 bases; unmatched junction nucleotides: 5. The CDR3 is 17 amino acids. Sequenced input: peripheral blood. The source of this sequence is a man between 45 and 60 years old with active COVID-19. V usage is TRBV5-1 and J usage is TRBJ2-1; 12 bases map to TRBD2. CDR3 sequence: CASSLASSGGVYNEQFF. The CDR3 DNA reads as TGCGCCAGCAGCTTGGCGTCTAGCGGGGGGGTATACAATGAGCAGTTCTTC.